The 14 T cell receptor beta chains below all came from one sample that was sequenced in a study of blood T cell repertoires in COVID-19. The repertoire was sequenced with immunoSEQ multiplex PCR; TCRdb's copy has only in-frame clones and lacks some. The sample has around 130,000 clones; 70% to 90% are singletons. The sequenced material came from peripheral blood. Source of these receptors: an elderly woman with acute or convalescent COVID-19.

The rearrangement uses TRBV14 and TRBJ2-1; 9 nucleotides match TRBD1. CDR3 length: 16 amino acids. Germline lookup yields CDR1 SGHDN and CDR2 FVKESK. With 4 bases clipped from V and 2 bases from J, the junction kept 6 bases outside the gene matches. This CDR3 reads CASSPGRTGAYNEQFF. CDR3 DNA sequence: TGTGCCAGCAGCCCTGGTCGGACAGGGGCCTACAATGAGCAGTTCTTC.

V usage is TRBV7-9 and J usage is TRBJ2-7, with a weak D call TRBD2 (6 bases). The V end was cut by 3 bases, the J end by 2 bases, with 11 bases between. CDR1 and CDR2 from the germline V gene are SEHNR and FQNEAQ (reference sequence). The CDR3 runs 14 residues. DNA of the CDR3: TGTGCCAGCAGCTTTAGCGGAACGACCTACGAGCAGTACTTC. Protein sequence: CASSFSGTTYEQYF.

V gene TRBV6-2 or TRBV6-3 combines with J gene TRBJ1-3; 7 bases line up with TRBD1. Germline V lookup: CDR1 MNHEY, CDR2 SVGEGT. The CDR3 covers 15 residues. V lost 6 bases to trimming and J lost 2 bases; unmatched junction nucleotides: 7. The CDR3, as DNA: TGTGCCAGCAGCATGGACAGGCCCCCTGGAAACACCATATATTTT. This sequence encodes CASSMDRPPGNTIYF.

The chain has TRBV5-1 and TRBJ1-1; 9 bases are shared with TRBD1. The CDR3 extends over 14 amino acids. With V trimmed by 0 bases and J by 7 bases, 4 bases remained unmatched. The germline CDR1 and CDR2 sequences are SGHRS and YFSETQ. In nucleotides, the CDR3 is TGCGCCAGCAGCTTGGACAGGGGGCCTGGTGAAGCTTTCTTT. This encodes CASSLDRGPGEAFF.

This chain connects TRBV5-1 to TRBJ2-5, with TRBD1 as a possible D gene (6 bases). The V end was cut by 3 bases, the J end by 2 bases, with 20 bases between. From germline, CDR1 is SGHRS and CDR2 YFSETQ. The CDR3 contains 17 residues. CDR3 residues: CASSSTQPGQPQETQYF. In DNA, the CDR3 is TGCGCCAGCAGCTCTACTCAACCGGGACAACCACAAGAGACCCAGTACTTC.

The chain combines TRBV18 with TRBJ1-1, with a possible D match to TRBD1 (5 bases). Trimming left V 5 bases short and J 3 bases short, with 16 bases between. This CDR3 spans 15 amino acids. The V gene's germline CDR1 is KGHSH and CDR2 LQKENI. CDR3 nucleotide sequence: TGTGCCAGCTCATCGTCGACAGCCTCCTACACTGAAGCTTTCTTT. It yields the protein CASSSSTASYTEAFF.

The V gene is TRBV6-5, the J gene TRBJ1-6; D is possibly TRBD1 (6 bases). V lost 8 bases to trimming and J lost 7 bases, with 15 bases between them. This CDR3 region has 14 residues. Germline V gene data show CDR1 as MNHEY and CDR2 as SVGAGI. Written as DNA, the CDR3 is TGTGCCAGCCGGGGTACAGGGAAGAATTCACCCCTCCACTTT. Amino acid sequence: CASRGTGKNSPLHF.

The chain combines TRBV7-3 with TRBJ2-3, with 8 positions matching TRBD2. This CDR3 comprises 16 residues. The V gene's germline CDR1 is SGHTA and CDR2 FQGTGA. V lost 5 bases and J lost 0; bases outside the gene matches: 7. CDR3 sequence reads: CASSKGLAASTDTQYF. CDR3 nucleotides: TGTGCCAGCAGCAAAGGACTAGCAGCTAGCACAGATACGCAGTATTTT.

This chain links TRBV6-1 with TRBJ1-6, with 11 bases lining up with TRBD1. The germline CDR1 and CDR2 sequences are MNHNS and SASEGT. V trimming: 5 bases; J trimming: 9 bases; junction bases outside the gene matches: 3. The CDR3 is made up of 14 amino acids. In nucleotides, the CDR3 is TGTGCCAGCAGTTCCGGGACAGGGGGTTCACCCCTCCACTTT. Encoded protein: CASSSGTGGSPLHF.

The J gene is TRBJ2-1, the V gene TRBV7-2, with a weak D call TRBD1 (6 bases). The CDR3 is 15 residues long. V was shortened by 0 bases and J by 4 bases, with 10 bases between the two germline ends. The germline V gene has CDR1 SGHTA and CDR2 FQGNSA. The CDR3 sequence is CASSLAGALYNEQFF. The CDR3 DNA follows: TGTGCCAGCAGCTTAGCGGGGGCCCTGTACAATGAGCAGTTCTTC.

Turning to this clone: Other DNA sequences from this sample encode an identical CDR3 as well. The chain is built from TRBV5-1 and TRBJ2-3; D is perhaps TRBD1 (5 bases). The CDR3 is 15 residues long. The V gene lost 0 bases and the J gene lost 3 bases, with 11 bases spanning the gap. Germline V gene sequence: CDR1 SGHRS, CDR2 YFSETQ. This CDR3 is CASSLAGQGTDTQYF. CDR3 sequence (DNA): TGCGCCAGCAGCTTGGCAGGGCAGGGAACAGATACGCAGTATTTT. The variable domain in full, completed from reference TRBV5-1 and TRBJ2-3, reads KAGVTQTPRYLIKTRGQQVTLSCSPISGHRSVSWYQQTPGQGLQFLFEYFSETQRNKGNFPGRFSGRQFSNSRSEMNVSTLELGDSALYLCASSLAGQGTDTQYFGPGTRLTVL.

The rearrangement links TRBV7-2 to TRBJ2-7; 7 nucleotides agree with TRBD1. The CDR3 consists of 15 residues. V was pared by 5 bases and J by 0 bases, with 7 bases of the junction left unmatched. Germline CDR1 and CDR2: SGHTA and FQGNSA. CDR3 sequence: CASSVQGDNSYEQYF. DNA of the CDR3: TGTGCCAGCAGCGTTCAGGGGGACAACTCCTACGAGCAGTACTTC.

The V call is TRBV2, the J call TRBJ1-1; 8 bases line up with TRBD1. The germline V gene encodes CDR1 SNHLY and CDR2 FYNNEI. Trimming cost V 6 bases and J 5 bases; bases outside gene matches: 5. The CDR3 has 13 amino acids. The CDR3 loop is CASRGQGFTEAFF. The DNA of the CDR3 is TGTGCCAGCAGAGGACAGGGCTTTACTGAAGCTTTCTTT.

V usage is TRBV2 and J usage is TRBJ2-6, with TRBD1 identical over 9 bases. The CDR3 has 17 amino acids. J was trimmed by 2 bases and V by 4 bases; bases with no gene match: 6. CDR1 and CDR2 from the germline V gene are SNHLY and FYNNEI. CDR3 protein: CASSGGQGVPGANVLTF. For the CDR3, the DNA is TGTGCCAGCAGTGGGGGACAGGGAGTACCTGGGGCCAACGTCCTGACTTTC.